This T cell receptor beta chain was identified in a study of PD-L1 blockade in urothelial cancer. Overall study context: Blood analysis took place 3 weeks (second dose) and 6 weeks after treatment start.

V was cut by 6 bases and J by 1 base, with 15 bases left in between. Germline V CDR1 and CDR2: SGHDN, FVKESK. The CDR3 length is 15 residues. TCRdb keeps only in-frame clones here, not all; method: immunoSEQ multiplex PCR. The table has tens of thousands of clones, almost 85% seen once. The sequence was collected from a man aged 65 to 85 with urothelial cancer. V gene TRBV14 combines with J gene TRBJ1-1; weak D call: TRBD1 (6 bases). The sequencing here drew on PBMCs, taken around atezolizumab (anti-PD-L1) treatment. CDR3 nucleotide sequence: TGTGCCAGCAGTCGCCTGAAGGGACAGAACACTGAAGCTTTCTTT. Translated: CASSRLKGQNTEAFF.